Listed here are 22 T cell receptor beta chains from one sample, sequenced in a study of blood T cell repertoires in COVID-19. The method was immunoSEQ multiplex PCR; TCRdb's version includes in-frame clones alone and lacks a portion of them. Of 140,000 to 150,000 clones listed, approximately 81% were seen once; the top ten hold approximately 38%. Sequenced input: peripheral blood. The receptors shown here come from a human donor in a cohort sampled during active COVID-19.

V gene TRBV2 combines with J gene TRBJ2-5; 7 bases map to TRBD1. V shed 1 base and J 3 bases; nucleotides not matched to a gene: 5. Germline loops: CDR1 SNHLY, CDR2 FYNNEI. This CDR3 is 15 amino acids long. The CDR3 nucleotides are TGTGCCAGCAGTGAAGACAGGGGTCCAGAAGAGACCCAGTACTTC. Its protein product is CASSEDRGPEETQYF.

This clone was observed once. J is TRBJ1-2 and V is TRBV5-4; possible D gene TRBD1, 5 bases. V was pared by 3 bases and J by 3 bases, with 9 bases between. CDR3 length: 13 amino acids. CDR1 SGHNT and CDR2 YYREEE come from the germline V gene (reference sequence). The CDR3, as DNA: TGTGCCAGCAGCTCCGCGGGGGACTATGGCTACACCTTC. It specifies CASSSAGDYGYTF.

The chain joins TRBV7-9 to TRBJ2-5, with TRBD2 as a possible D gene (5 bases). This CDR3 region has 15 residues. The V end lost 5 bases, the J end lost 5 bases, and 18 bases lay between the germline ends. Per germline, CDR1 SEHNR and CDR2 FQNEAQ (reference sequence). CDR3 in amino acids: CASSATAGFRETQYF. CDR3 sequence (DNA): TGTGCCAGCAGCGCCACGGCGGGTTTCCGGGAGACCCAGTACTTC.

The V and J genes are TRBV5-1 and TRBJ2-3; possible D gene TRBD1, 6 bases. CDR1 is SGHRS and CDR2 is YFSETQ in the germline V gene. The V end lost 2 bases, the J end lost 2 bases, and 15 bases lay between the germline ends. This CDR3 spans 16 amino acids. The CDR3 sequence is CASSFQTGTTTDTQYF. CDR3 DNA sequence: TGCGCCAGCAGCTTCCAGACAGGAACGACCACAGATACGCAGTATTTT. Complete variable domain (other parts from reference TRBV5-1 and TRBJ2-3): KAGVTQTPRYLIKTRGQQVTLSCSPISGHRSVSWYQQTPGQGLQFLFEYFSETQRNKGNFPGRFSGRQFSNSRSEMNVSTLELGDSALYLCASSFQTGTTTDTQYFGPGTRLTVL.

Notes on this clone: An end of the junction does not agree with germline; a read error may underlie this. The chain recombines TRBV5-6 with TRBJ1-5; no reliable D call. This CDR3 has 14 amino acids. Looked up from germline, CDR1 is SGHDT and CDR2 is YYEEEE. The CDR3 nucleotides are TGTGCCAGCAGCTTCGGCCTTAGCAACCAGCCCCAGCATTTT. Translated, it gives CASSFGLSNQPQHF.

V gene TRBV18 combines with J gene TRBJ1-3; D call uncertain. Germline loops: CDR1 KGHSH, CDR2 LQKENI. The CDR3 has 15 residues. V was cut by 6 bases and J by 0 bases, with 12 bases left in between. The CDR3 sequence is CASSATQYSGNTIYF. For the CDR3, the DNA is TGTGCCAGCTCGGCGACACAATACTCTGGAAACACCATATATTTT.

The rearrangement uses TRBV30 and TRBJ1-1, with a possible D match to TRBD1 (5 bases). The germline V gene encodes CDR1 GTSNPN and CDR2 SVGIG (reference sequence). This CDR3 comprises 12 residues. Between the trimmed V and J ends, which lost 4 bases and 3 bases, there was a span of 9 bases. The DNA of the CDR3 is TGTGCCTGGACCCCAGGGTACACTGAAGCTTTCTTT. This gives the protein CAWTPGYTEAFF.

The chain recombines TRBV28 with TRBJ1-1; TRBD1 is a possible D gene (6 bases). This CDR3 is 13 amino acids long. Per germline, CDR1 MDHEN and CDR2 SYDVKM. The V gene lost 8 bases and the J gene lost 7 bases, with 17 bases spanning the gap. The CDR3 nucleotides read TGTGCCAGCGTACAGGGTATAGGGATTGAAGCTTTCTTT. Translation: CASVQGIGIEAFF.

The CDR3 is CASSPGTSDIYEQYF. Written as DNA, the CDR3 is TGTGCCAGCAGCCCTGGGACTAGCGATATATACGAGCAGTACTTC. The chain recombines TRBV5-4 with TRBJ2-7, with TRBD2 matching 10 bases. Trimming removed 4 bases from V and 4 bases from J; junction bases left unmatched: 8. CDR1 SGHNT and CDR2 YYREEE come from the germline V gene (reference sequence). The CDR3 has 15 residues.

The chain has TRBV12-5 and TRBJ2-1; 10 positions match TRBD1. From germline, CDR1 is LGHNT and CDR2 FRNRAP. The CDR3 is made up of 16 amino acids. After removal of 9 bases from V and 0 bases from J, the junction contained 8 bases not matched to a gene. The CDR3 sequence: CASGQGVWSSYNEQFF. As DNA, the CDR3 is TGTGCTAGCGGACAGGGGGTGTGGAGCTCCTACAATGAGCAGTTCTTC.

V gene TRBV7-2 combines with J gene TRBJ1-5; D not certain. The germline V and J ends were trimmed by 8 bases and 2 bases, with 10 bases remaining between them. Germline CDR1 and CDR2: SGHTA and FQGNSA. This CDR3 region has 13 residues. The CDR3: CASRGSGNQPQHF. For the CDR3, the DNA is TGTGCCAGCCGGGGATCGGGCAATCAGCCCCAGCATTTT.

The rearrangement links TRBV2 to TRBJ1-2; D not resolved. This CDR3 has 13 residues. Germline values: CDR1 SNHLY, CDR2 FYNNEI. Trimming took 1 base from V and 3 from J, leaving 6 bases between them. CDR3 DNA sequence: TGTGCCAGCAGTGAAGAGGGAGACTATGGCTACACCTTC. Protein: CASSEEGDYGYTF.

This clone was picked up one time. The chain joins TRBV10-3 to TRBJ2-2; 9 bases fit TRBD1. The CDR3 contains 15 residues. Looked up from germline, CDR1 is ENHRY and CDR2 is SYGVKD. J was trimmed by 4 bases and V by 7 bases; bases with no gene match: 7. DNA for the CDR3: TGTGCCATCACACGGGACAGGGCGGGCACCGGGGAGCTGTTTTTT. Translating gives CAITRDRAGTGELFF.

J is TRBJ1-6 and V is TRBV3-1 (or the pseudogene TRBV3-2); 8 bases are shared with TRBD1. Germline loops: CDR1 LGHDT, CDR2 YNNKEL (reference sequence). The J segment lost 10 bases and the V segment lost 4 bases, leaving 6 bases of the junction unmatched. The CDR3 spans 14 residues. The CDR3 DNA reads TGTGCCAGCAGCCTGACAGGGGTCGGATCACCCCTCCACTTT. This translates into CASSLTGVGSPLHF.

This clone was found once. J is TRBJ2-6 and V is TRBV6-2 or TRBV6-3; D unclear. Germline CDR1 and CDR2: MNHEY and SVGEGT. This CDR3 has 17 residues. Trimming removed 0 bases at V and 3 bases at J, with 12 bases between. The CDR3 loop is CASSYSDRVFGANVLTF. Here the CDR3 DNA reads TGTGCCAGCAGTTACTCCGACCGGGTCTTTGGGGCCAACGTCCTGACTTTC.

The rearrangement links TRBV28 to TRBJ2-7; 7 bases fit TRBD1. The CDR3 has 15 amino acids. V gave up 5 bases and J gave up 4 bases; unmatched junction bases: 11. CDR1 MDHEN and CDR2 SYDVKM come from the germline V gene. For the CDR3, the DNA is TGTGCCAGCAGTCTACTCCGGGACAGACGTTACGAGCAGTACTTC. Its translation: CASSLLRDRRYEQYF.

The chain recombines TRBV27 with TRBJ1-2; 7 bases align to TRBD1. J gave up 3 bases and V 3 bases, and 7 bases lay outside the gene matches. Germline V lookup: CDR1 MNHEY, CDR2 SMNVEV (reference sequence). The CDR3 loop spans 15 amino acids. CDR3 sequence (DNA): TGTGCCAGCAGTTTGCAGGGACAGAACCACTATGGCTACACCTTC. It translates to CASSLQGQNHYGYTF.

This chain links TRBV9 with TRBJ1-1, with 12 bases matching TRBD1. The CDR3 is made up of 16 amino acids. The germline V gene encodes CDR1 SGDLS and CDR2 YYNGEE. Germline trimming cut 4 bases from V and 5 bases from J; bases unmatched to any gene: 9. The CDR3 protein is CASSLGQGARRTEAFF. Here the CDR3 DNA reads TGTGCCAGCAGCCTGGGACAGGGGGCGCGGAGAACTGAAGCTTTCTTT.

V is TRBV9 and J is TRBJ1-2; a possible D gene is TRBD1 (5 bases). Germline V gene sequence: CDR1 SGDLS, CDR2 YYNGEE. The V gene lost 4 bases and the J gene lost 2 bases, with 12 bases spanning the gap. This CDR3 is built from 14 residues. CDR3 residues: CASSPARGNYGYTF. CDR3 sequence (DNA): TGTGCCAGCAGCCCCGCTCGGGGGAACTATGGCTACACCTTC.

The chain recombines TRBV9 with TRBJ2-5; the D is unclear. The CDR3 covers 13 residues. Per germline, CDR1 SGDLS and CDR2 YYNGEE. Between the trimmed V and J ends, which lost 2 bases and 1 base, there was a span of 6 bases. CDR3 sequence (DNA): TGTGCCAGCAGCGTCTCCAGCCAAGAGACCCAGTACTTC. It is translated as CASSVSSQETQYF. Looking up the rest from reference TRBV9 and TRBJ2-5 gives the full variable domain: DSGVTQTPKHLITATGQRVTLRCSPRSGDLSVYWYQQSLDQGLQFLIQYYNGEERAKGNILERFSAQQFPDLHSELNLSSLELGDSALYFCASSVSSQETQYFGPGTRLLVL.

The chain recombines TRBV6-5 with TRBJ2-1; the match to TRBD2 covers 7 bases. Germline-derived CDR1 and CDR2 are MNHEY and SVGAGI. The CDR3 length is 15 residues. Germline trimming cut 1 base from V and 5 bases from J; bases unmatched to any gene: 5. CDR3 sequence reads: CASSYYGLDNNEQFF. The CDR3 bases are TGTGCCAGCAGTTACTACGGACTAGATAACAATGAGCAGTTCTTC.

The chain has TRBV5-6 and TRBJ2-1, with TRBD2 as a possible D gene (6 bases). This CDR3 has 15 residues. Germline V gene lookup returns CDR1 SGHDT and CDR2 YYEEEE. V dropped 0 bases and J dropped 4 bases, with 11 bases sitting between them. This CDR3 reads CASSLGGEPYNEQFF. In DNA, the CDR3 is TGTGCCAGCAGCTTGGGCGGGGAGCCATACAATGAGCAGTTCTTC.